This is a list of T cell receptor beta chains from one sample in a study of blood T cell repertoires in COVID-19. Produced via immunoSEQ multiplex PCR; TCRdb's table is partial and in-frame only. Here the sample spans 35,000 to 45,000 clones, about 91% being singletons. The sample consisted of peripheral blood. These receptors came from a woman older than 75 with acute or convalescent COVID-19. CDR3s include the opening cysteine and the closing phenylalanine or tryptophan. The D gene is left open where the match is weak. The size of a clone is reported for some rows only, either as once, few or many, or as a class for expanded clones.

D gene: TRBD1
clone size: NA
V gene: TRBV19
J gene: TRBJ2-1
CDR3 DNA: TGTGCCAGTAGTTACACAGGGGGCGGCTCCTACAATGAGCAGTTCTTC
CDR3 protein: CASSYTGGGSYNEQFF

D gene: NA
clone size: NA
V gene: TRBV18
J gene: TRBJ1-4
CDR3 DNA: TGTGCCAGCTCACCACCTCCAGGGTTTGAAAAACTGTTTTTT
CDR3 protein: CASSPPPGFEKLFF

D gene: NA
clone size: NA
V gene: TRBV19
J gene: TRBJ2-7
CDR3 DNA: TGTGCCAGTAGTCCTGGGGGACTTCACTACGAGCAGTACTTC
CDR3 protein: CASSPGGLHYEQYF

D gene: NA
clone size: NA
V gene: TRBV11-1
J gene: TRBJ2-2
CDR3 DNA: TGTGCCAGCAGCAATGGGTCCAGGGTCACCGGGGAGCTGTTTTTT
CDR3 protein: CASSNGSRVTGELFF

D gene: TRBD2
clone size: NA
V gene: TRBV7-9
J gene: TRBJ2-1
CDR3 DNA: TGTGCCAGCAGCTTAACTAGCGGGGGGCAGGGTGAGCAGTTCTTC
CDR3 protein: CASSLTSGGQGEQFF

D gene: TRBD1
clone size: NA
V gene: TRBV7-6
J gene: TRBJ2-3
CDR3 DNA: TGTGCCAGCAGCTTAGCGCCGGGACAGGGCACAGATACGCAGTATTTT
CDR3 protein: CASSLAPGQGTDTQYF

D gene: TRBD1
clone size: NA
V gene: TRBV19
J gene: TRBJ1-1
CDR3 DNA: TGTGCCAGTAGTATGGGGAACCGGGACAGGGACTTTATCACTGAAGCTTTCTTT
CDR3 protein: CASSMGNRDRDFITEAFF

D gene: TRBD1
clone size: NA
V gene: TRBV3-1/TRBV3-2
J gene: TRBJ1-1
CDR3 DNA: TGTGCCAGCAGCCAGTCCGACAGGGCGGGTGAAGCTTTCTTT
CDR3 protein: CASSQSDRAGEAFF

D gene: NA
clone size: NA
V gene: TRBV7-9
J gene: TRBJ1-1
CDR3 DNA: TGTGCCAGCAGCTCCCGTGGGGGGGCAGGCACTGAAGCTTTCTTT
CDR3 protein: CASSSRGGAGTEAFF

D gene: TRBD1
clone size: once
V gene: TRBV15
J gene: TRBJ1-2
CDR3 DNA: TGTGCCACCAGCAGGGAAAACAGGGGGCTATACTATGGCTACACCTTC
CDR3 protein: CATSRENRGLYYGYTF

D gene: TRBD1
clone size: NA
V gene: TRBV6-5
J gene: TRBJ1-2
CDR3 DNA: TGTGCCAGCAGTTACCTGGGACAGGGGAGATATGGCTACACCTTC
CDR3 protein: CASSYLGQGRYGYTF

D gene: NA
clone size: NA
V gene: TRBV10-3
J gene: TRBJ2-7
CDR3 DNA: TGTGCCATCAGTGAGCCGGCGGCCTACGAGCAGTACTTC
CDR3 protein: CAISEPAAYEQYF

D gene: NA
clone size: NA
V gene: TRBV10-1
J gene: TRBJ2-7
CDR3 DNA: TGCGCCAGCAGTGAGTCGAGCCCGGGGAGGAGCTCCTACGAGCAGTACTTC
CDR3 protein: CASSESSPGRSSYEQYF

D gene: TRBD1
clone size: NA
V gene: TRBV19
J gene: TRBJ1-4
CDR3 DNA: TGTGCCAGTAGTTTGGACAGGGGGACAACTAATGAAAAACTGTTTTTT
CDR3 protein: CASSLDRGTTNEKLFF

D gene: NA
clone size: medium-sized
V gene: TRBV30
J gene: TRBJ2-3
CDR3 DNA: TGTGCCTGGAGTGAGTTAGTGAGCACAGATACGCAGTATTTT
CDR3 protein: CAWSELVSTDTQYF

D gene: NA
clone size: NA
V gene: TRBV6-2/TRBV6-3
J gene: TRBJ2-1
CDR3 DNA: TGTGCCAGCAGTTACCCCTTTAATGAGCAGTTCTTC
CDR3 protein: CASSYPFNEQFF